The rows below give T cell receptor beta chains drawn from one sample of a study of PD-L1 blockade in urothelial cancer. This table comes from immunoSEQ multiplex PCR, and its TCRdb copy is limited to in-frame clones, with some not included. The table records some 22,000 clones, around nine tenths of them present only once. The sample was PBMCs, taken around atezolizumab (anti-PD-L1) treatment. These receptors all stem from a woman in her sixties with urothelial cancer. Both conserved end residues are part of each CDR3. The D gene is left open where the match is weak. Size is omitted from some rows. Given values are once, few, many or a class for expanded clones.

d_gene	len	abundance	v_gene	j_gene	CDR3aa	CDR3nt
NA	15	NA	TRBV7-6	TRBJ2-7	CASSLASGGSDEQYF	TGTGCCAGCAGCTTAGCTTCAGGGGGGTCCGACGAGCAGTACTTC
NA	18	NA	TRBV28	TRBJ2-7	CASSPNANRDIPTYEQYF	TGTGCCAGCAGTCCTAATGCGAACAGGGACATCCCAACCTACGAGCAGTACTTC
NA	15	NA	TRBV5-4	TRBJ2-7	CASSLGWQGTYEQYF	TGTGCCAGCAGCTTGGGGTGGCAGGGAACCTACGAGCAGTACTTC
NA	15	NA	TRBV27	TRBJ2-1	CASSLLAAANNEQFF	TGTGCCAGCAGTTTATTGGCAGCGGCCAACAATGAGCAGTTCTTC
NA	12	NA	TRBV2	TRBJ2-5	CASSDTRETQYF	TGTGCCAGCAGTGACACGCGGGAGACCCAGTACTTC
TRBD1	14	NA	TRBV15	TRBJ2-7	CATSTGTGDYEQYF	TGTGCCACCAGCACCGGGACAGGGGACTACGAGCAGTACTTC
NA	14	NA	TRBV5-5	TRBJ2-7	CASSPGQGGYEQYF	TGTGCCAGCAGCCCGGGACAAGGGGGCTACGAGCAGTACTTC
NA	16	once	TRBV4-1	TRBJ2-1	CASSPLWTDTYNEQFF	TGCGCCAGCAGCCCGTTATGGACAGATACCTACAATGAGCAGTTCTTC
NA	15	NA	TRBV7-9	TRBJ2-3	CASSLEGVGTDTQYF	TGTGCCAGCAGCTTAGAGGGGGTAGGCACAGATACGCAGTATTTT
TRBD2	17	NA	TRBV9	TRBJ2-5	CASSVGLAGGTQETQYF	TGTGCCAGCAGCGTGGGACTAGCGGGGGGCACCCAAGAGACCCAGTACTTC
TRBD2	14	NA	TRBV7-2	TRBJ2-7	CASSLGLGVYEQYF	TGTGCCAGCAGCCTGGGACTAGGGGTCTACGAGCAGTACTTC
TRBD2	17	NA	TRBV7-2	TRBJ2-5	CASTRDGRGSGVETQYF	TGTGCCAGCACCCGCGACGGAAGGGGTAGCGGGGTAGAGACCCAGTACTTC
TRBD2	17	NA	TRBV29-1	TRBJ2-1	CSANGLAVGYSYNEQFF	TGCAGCGCCAACGGACTAGCGGTAGGGTACTCCTACAATGAGCAGTTCTTC
NA	16	NA	TRBV15	TRBJ2-7	CATSTPSRDSSSEQYF	TGTGCCACCAGCACCCCAAGCCGGGACTCTTCAAGCGAGCAGTACTTC
TRBD1	17	NA	TRBV27	TRBJ2-5	CASSSQFRDRGQETQYF	TGTGCCAGCAGTTCGCAATTCCGGGACAGGGGACAAGAGACCCAGTACTTC
TRBD2	17	NA	TRBV7-2	TRBJ2-7	CASSLGLAGRSSYEQYF	TGTGCCAGCAGCTTAGGCCTAGCGGGGCGAAGCTCCTACGAGCAGTACTTC
TRBD2	15	once	TRBV5-1	TRBJ2-1	CASSFGGGFYNEQFF	TGCGCCAGCAGCTTCGGCGGGGGGTTCTACAATGAGCAGTTCTTC
TRBD1	14	NA	TRBV9	TRBJ2-7	CASSVPGTGDEQYF	TGTGCCAGCAGCGTACCCGGGACAGGGGACGAGCAGTACTTC
TRBD2	15	NA	TRBV4-3	TRBJ2-3	CASSRGTSSTDTQYF	TGCGCCAGCAGCAGGGGGACTAGTAGCACAGATACGCAGTATTTT
NA	14	once	TRBV19	TRBJ1-2	CASSIRRRSYGYTF	TGTGCCAGTAGTATCCGGCGGAGATCCTATGGCTACACCTTC
TRBD2	15	NA	TRBV7-2	TRBJ2-3	CASRGTSGSTDTQYF	TGTGCCAGCAGAGGGACTAGCGGGAGTACAGATACGCAGTATTTT
TRBD2	13	NA	TRBV29-1	TRBJ2-1	CSVMRTSGNEQFF	TGCAGCGTTATGCGGACTAGCGGCAATGAGCAGTTCTTC
TRBD2	19	once	TRBV6-1	TRBJ2-5	CASSELLAGAVGLRETQYF	TGTGCCAGCAGTGAATTACTAGCGGGGGCCGTCGGATTAAGAGAGACCCAGTACTTC
NA	11	once	TRBV7-2	TRBJ1-1	CASSLYTEAFF	TGTGCCAGCAGCCTATACACTGAAGCTTTCTTT
NA	17	NA	TRBV4-3	TRBJ1-3	CASSQDRLYRVGNTIYF	TGCGCCAGCAGCCAAGATAGGCTATACAGGGTCGGCAACACCATATATTTT
TRBD2	17	NA	TRBV18	TRBJ2-1	CASSPKTSGSSYNEQFF	TGTGCCAGCTCCCCAAAGACTAGCGGGAGCTCCTACAATGAGCAGTTCTTC
TRBD2	15	once	TRBV5-4	TRBJ2-1	CASSRGLADLNEQFF	TGTGCCAGCAGTCGAGGACTAGCGGACCTCAATGAGCAGTTCTTC
NA	12	NA	TRBV5-1	TRBJ1-3	CASTGTGNTIYF	TGCGCCAGCACCGGGACAGGAAACACCATATATTTT
TRBD1	20	NA	TRBV7-6	TRBJ2-2	CASSLAFPLRQGHFTGELFF	TGTGCCAGCAGCTTAGCATTTCCCCTTCGACAGGGGCACTTCACCGGGGAGCTGTTTTTT
NA	14	NA	TRBV11-2	TRBJ2-3	CASSLDHPTDTQYF	TGTGCCAGCAGCTTAGATCATCCCACAGATACGCAGTATTTT
NA	15	few	TRBV2	TRBJ1-5	CAAPQVPYSNQPQHF	TGTGCCGCCCCACAGGTCCCTTATAGCAATCAGCCCCAGCATTTT
NA	13	NA	TRBV15	TRBJ2-7	CATSREGGYEQYF	TGTGCCACCAGCAGAGAAGGAGGTTACGAGCAGTACTTC
NA	13	NA	TRBV27	TRBJ1-1	CASMELLGAEAFF	TGTGCCAGCATGGAGCTACTCGGCGCTGAAGCTTTCTTT
TRBD1	15	NA	TRBV2	TRBJ1-5	CASRVGQVWGQPQHF	TGTGCCAGCAGGGTTGGACAGGTCTGGGGACAGCCCCAGCATTTT
TRBD2	16	NA	TRBV10-3	TRBJ2-2	CAIRQGLAGGSGELFF	TGTGCCATCAGACAGGGACTAGCGGGAGGCTCCGGGGAGCTGTTTTTT
TRBD1	13	NA	TRBV2	TRBJ2-7	CASSGTVSYEQYF	TGTGCCAGCAGCGGGACAGTCTCCTACGAGCAGTACTTC
NA	14	NA	TRBV25-1	TRBJ1-6	CASSLTGWKSPLHF	TGTGCCAGCAGCTTAACAGGGTGGAAGTCACCCCTCCACTTT
NA	13	NA	TRBV7-2	TRBJ2-3	CASSSRLRDTQYF	TGTGCCAGCAGCTCCCGTCTAAGAGATACGCAGTATTTT
NA	13	NA	TRBV4-1	TRBJ2-3	CASSQEQPHTQYF	TGCGCCAGCAGCCAAGAACAGCCACATACGCAGTATTTT
TRBD1	14	NA	TRBV4-2	TRBJ1-5	CASSQDSGGQPQHF	TGTGCCAGCAGCCAAGATTCAGGGGGGCAGCCCCAGCATTTT
TRBD2	16	NA	TRBV9	TRBJ2-3	CASSVGAGGGTDTQYF	TGTGCCAGCAGCGTAGGTGCGGGAGGCGGGACAGATACGCAGTATTTT
TRBD2	16	NA	TRBV5-1	TRBJ2-1	CASSGGGGGPYNEQFF	TGCGCCAGCAGCGGCGGGGGGGGTGGGCCCTACAATGAGCAGTTCTTC
NA	17	NA	TRBV4-3	TRBJ1-2	CASSQDPIKQELYGYTF	TGCGCCAGCAGCCAAGATCCGATAAAACAGGAGCTTTATGGCTACACCTTC
TRBD1	14	NA	TRBV7-2	TRBJ1-4	CASSSSQGGEKLFF	TGTGCCAGCAGCTCCTCCCAGGGGGGCGAAAAACTGTTTTTT
NA	15	once	TRBV5-1	TRBJ1-1	CASRQGGILNTEAFF	TGCGCCAGCAGGCAAGGAGGGATATTGAACACTGAAGCTTTCTTT
NA	17	NA	TRBV4-3	TRBJ1-4	CASSQDYTGPWGEKLFF	TGCGCCAGCAGCCAAGACTACACAGGGCCTTGGGGTGAAAAACTGTTTTTT
NA	12	few	TRBV10-3	TRBJ1-5	CAISDNNQPQHF	TGTGCCATCAGTGATAACAATCAGCCCCAGCATTTT
NA	14	NA	TRBV7-3	TRBJ2-2	CASSLYQAPGELFF	TGTGCCAGCAGCTTATACCAGGCTCCCGGGGAGCTGTTTTTT